The rows below give T cell receptor beta chains drawn from one sample of a study of T cell changes during pregnancy in multiple sclerosis. Repertoires were generated with immunoSEQ multiplex PCR, while TCRdb's copy carries only in-frame clones and drops some. This repertoire shows some 69,000 clones, around nine tenths found once; its top ten account for approximately 2%. Sequencing was performed on peripheral blood, taken in the second trimester of pregnancy. The source of these receptors is a female donor in good health, enrolled as a control in a pregnancy study. Both conserved end residues are part of each CDR3. Fields, in order: V gene, clone size, D gene, J gene, CDR3 DNA, CDR3 protein. D genes are given only for firm matches. For some rows the clone size is stated as once, few or many, or as a class when expanded; others skip it.

>TRBV19|-|TRBD1|TRBJ1-1
TGTGCCAGTAGGCCATGGGGGGACAGGGGGAACACTGAAGCTTTCTTT
CASRPWGDRGNTEAFF
>TRBV28|-|-|TRBJ1-2
TGTGCCAGCAGTCCGTTGGTGGAGGGCCTTAACTATGGCTACACCTTC
CASSPLVEGLNYGYTF
>TRBV4-3|-|-|TRBJ1-1
TGCGCCAGCAGCCTGTTGGGACACGCGGAAGCTTTCTTT
CASSLLGHAEAFF
>TRBV28|-|-|TRBJ2-1
TGTGCCAGCAGTTTTAACGGGTATGAGCAGTTCTTC
CASSFNGYEQFF
>TRBV15|-|TRBD2|TRBJ2-7
TGTGCCACCAGCAGAGTACGGGGGGGGTACGAGCAGTACTTC
CATSRVRGGYEQYF
>TRBV11-2|once|TRBD2|TRBJ2-5
TGTGCCAGCAGCTCCTTAGCGGGGCGGGGAGAGACCCAGTACTTC
CASSSLAGRGETQYF
>TRBV27|-|-|TRBJ1-6
TGTGCCAGCAGTTCACTCCAACAGGGCTCACCCCTCCACTTT
CASSSLQQGSPLHF
>TRBV7-3|-|TRBD2|TRBJ2-1
TGTGCCAGCAGCTTACTCGTCTCCCAGCGGGGAAGTGTTGAGCAGTTCTTC
CASSLLVSQRGSVEQFF
>TRBV6-6|once|-|TRBJ1-4
TGTGCCAGCAGTTATGGCTCAACTAATGAAAAACTGTTTTTT
CASSYGSTNEKLFF
>TRBV19|once|-|TRBJ1-4
TGTGCCAGTAGCGATCCCGGGATAGGGGAAAAACTGTTTTTT
CASSDPGIGEKLFF
>TRBV10-2|few|TRBD1|TRBJ1-5
TGCGCCAGCAGGAGGGGACAGGGAAATCAGCCCCAGCATTTT
CASRRGQGNQPQHF
>TRBV23-1|-|TRBD2|TRBJ2-1
TGCGCCAGCAGTCACCCCCAGCGGGGGGTTGAGCAGTTCTTC
CASSHPQRGVEQFF
>TRBV7-2|-|TRBD1|TRBJ1-6
TGTGCCAGCAGCTTAGGGCGGGCACAGGGGGTAGGACCCCTCCACTTT
CASSLGRAQGVGPLHF
>TRBV9|-|-|TRBJ2-2
TGTGCCAGCAGGGGGCTCTCCACCGGGGAGCTGTTTTTT
CASRGLSTGELFF
>TRBV2|-|TRBD2|TRBJ2-1
TGTGCCAGCAGTGGCGGGGGCTCCTACAATGAGCAGTTCTTC
CASSGGGSYNEQFF
>TRBV11-3|-|TRBD2|TRBJ2-1
TGTGCCAGCAGCGGCCCGGGACTAGGGGAAAATGAGCAGTTCTTC
CASSGPGLGENEQFF
>TRBV5-1|-|-|TRBJ1-2
TGCGCCAGCAGCTTGAATTATGGTGGTGGGGGGGGCGTTAACTATGGCTACACCTTC
CASSLNYGGGGGVNYGYTF
>TRBV27|few|TRBD2|TRBJ2-5
TGTGCCAGCAGTGCTCTAGCGGGGAGCCAAGAGACCCAGTACTTC
CASSALAGSQETQYF
>TRBV7-9|-|TRBD2|TRBJ2-5
TGTGCCAGCAGCTACCGGGAGGGTTTTAGCGTTCAAGAGACCCAGTACTTC
CASSYREGFSVQETQYF
>TRBV28|-|-|TRBJ1-6
TGTGCCAGCACTCCTAATAGTTCACCCCTCCACTTT
CASTPNSSPLHF
>TRBV4-3|-|TRBD2|TRBJ2-3
TGCGCCAGCAGCCAAGATCCTAGCGGGGTTTCATATACGCAGTATTTT
CASSQDPSGVSYTQYF
>TRBV11-2|-|-|TRBJ1-1
TGTGCCAGCAGCTTAGAGTCTCGGGGGGACACTGAAGCTTTCTTT
CASSLESRGDTEAFF
>TRBV29-1|-|TRBD1|TRBJ1-2
TGCAGCGCTGAAAGGGACAGCGAAAATGGCTACACCTTC
CSAERDSENGYTF
>TRBV6-1|-|-|TRBJ2-3
TGTGCCAGCAGTGAGCTGCCGGACTTTGCCACAGATACGCAGTATTTT
CASSELPDFATDTQYF
>TRBV9|-|-|TRBJ2-1
TGTGCCAGCGGTCTCTATGGAGGGGACAATGAGCAGTTCTTC
CASGLYGGDNEQFF
>TRBV27|-|-|TRBJ1-2
TGTGCCAGCAGTTTAAGGAGATTAAGTGGTTCGGAGGGCTATGGCTACACCTTC
CASSLRRLSGSEGYGYTF
>TRBV4-3|-|-|TRBJ2-2
TGCGCCAGCAGCTTCCGGGTAGCCGGGGAAAGTTTTAACACCGGGGAGCTGTTTTTT
CASSFRVAGESFNTGELFF
>TRBV5-4|-|-|TRBJ1-4
TGTGCCAGCAGCTTGCCCTATGAAAAACTGTTTTTT
CASSLPYEKLFF
>TRBV28|-|-|TRBJ1-3
TGTGCCAGTTTTAAACCAGGCGCTGGAAACACCATATATTTT
CASFKPGAGNTIYF
>TRBV5-1|-|-|TRBJ1-1
TGCGCCAGCAGCTTGGCCTTAGATCGGGGTGTCACTGAAGCTTTCTTT
CASSLALDRGVTEAFF
>TRBV23-1|-|TRBD1|TRBJ1-2
TGCGCCAGCAGTCCGGGACAGGCGTTCTATGGCTACACCTTC
CASSPGQAFYGYTF
>TRBV10-3|-|TRBD1|TRBJ2-7
TGTGCCATCAGTGAGGAGGGGGACAGGATCTACGAGCAGTACTTC
CAISEEGDRIYEQYF
>TRBV6-5|-|-|TRBJ2-5
TGTGCCAGCAGTTCAGGCGAGACCCAGTACTTC
CASSSGETQYF
>TRBV7-2|-|-|TRBJ1-3
TGTGCCAGCAGCTTTGGGGAGAGAAACACCATATATTTT
CASSFGERNTIYF
>TRBV23-1|-|-|TRBJ2-2
TGCGCCAGTTGGGACTTCACCGGGGAGCTGTTTTTT
CASWDFTGELFF
>TRBV7-3|-|TRBD2|TRBJ2-2
TGTGCCAGCAGCCCCGATCCGGGGGGGCCCGGCGGGGAGCTGTTTTTT
CASSPDPGGPGGELFF
>TRBV7-3|-|TRBD1|TRBJ1-2
TGTGCCAGCAGCCCGGACAGGGGTATGGGCTACACCTTC
CASSPDRGMGYTF
>TRBV4-2|-|-|TRBJ2-3
TGTGCCAGCAGCTCCGGAGCTGATACGCAGTATTTT
CASSSGADTQYF